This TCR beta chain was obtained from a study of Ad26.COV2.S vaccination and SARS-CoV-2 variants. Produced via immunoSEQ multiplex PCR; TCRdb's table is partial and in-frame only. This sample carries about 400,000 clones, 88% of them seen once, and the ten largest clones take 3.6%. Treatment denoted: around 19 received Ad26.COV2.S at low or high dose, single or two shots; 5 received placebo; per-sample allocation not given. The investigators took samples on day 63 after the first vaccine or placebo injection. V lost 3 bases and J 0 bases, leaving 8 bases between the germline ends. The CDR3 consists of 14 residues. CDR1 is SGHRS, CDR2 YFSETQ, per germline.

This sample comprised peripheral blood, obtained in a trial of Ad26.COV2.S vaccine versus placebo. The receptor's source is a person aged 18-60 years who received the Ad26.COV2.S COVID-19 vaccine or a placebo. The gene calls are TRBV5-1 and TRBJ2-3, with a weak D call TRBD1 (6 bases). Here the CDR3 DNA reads TGCGCCAGCAGCTCGGACAGAAGCACAGATACGCAGTATTTT. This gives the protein CASSSDRSTDTQYF.